The 24 T cell receptor beta chains given below trace back to one sample, sequenced in a study of blood T cell repertoires in COVID-19. The repertoire was sequenced with immunoSEQ multiplex PCR; TCRdb's copy has only in-frame clones and lacks some. The repertoire holds 200,000 to 250,000 clones, with around 83% as singletons. Sequencing was done on a sample of PBMCs or T cells enriched from blood (not recorded which). The source is a middle-aged woman who had recovered from COVID-19.

On this clone: The junction and the germline gene differ at one end; a read error may be behind it. The CDR3 region is CAGSYVAGTNTGELFF. DNA of the CDR3: TGTGCCGGCAGTTACGTAGCGGGAACGAACACCGGGGAGCTGTTTTTT. The chain couples TRBV6-5 to TRBJ2-2, with 8 bases aligning to TRBD2. Germline values: CDR1 MNHEY, CDR2 SVGAGI. The CDR3 has 16 residues.

The gene calls are TRBV28 and TRBJ2-1, with TRBD2 matching 14 bases. The CDR3 loop spans 17 amino acids. V was clipped by 5 bases and J by 2 bases; unmatched bases: 5. CDR1 is MDHEN and CDR2 is SYDVKM in the germline V gene. CDR3 region: CASSGLTSGRAYNEQFF. The CDR3 bases are TGTGCCAGCAGTGGACTGACTAGCGGGAGGGCCTACAATGAGCAGTTCTTC. Supplemented by reference TRBV28 and TRBJ2-1, the full variable domain reads DVKVTQSSRYLVKRTGEKVFLECVQDMDHENMFWYRQDPGLGLRLIYFSYDVKMKEKGDIPEGYSVSREKKERFSLILESASTNQTSMYLCASSGLTSGRAYNEQFFGPGTRLTVL.

The rearrangement uses TRBV2 and TRBJ1-5; TRBD1 is a possible D gene (6 bases). Trimming took 2 bases from V and 6 from J, leaving 17 bases between them. Germline CDR1 is SNHLY and CDR2 is FYNNEI. This CDR3 is built from 16 residues. The chain's CDR3 is CASSESLAGEGQPQHF. The CDR3 region has the DNA TGTGCCAGCAGTGAAAGTCTGGCAGGGGAAGGTCAGCCCCAGCATTTT.

This chain uses TRBV11-3 with TRBJ2-4; D is unclear. Germline V gene sequence: CDR1 SGHNT, CDR2 YENEEA. CDR3 length: 12 residues. V lost 3 bases, J lost 4 bases, and 4 bases lay in between. CDR3 in amino acids: CASSFQKNIQYF. CDR3 coding DNA: TGTGCCAGCAGCTTCCAGAAAAACATTCAGTACTTC.

The chain couples TRBV18 to TRBJ2-5; 7 nucleotides agree with TRBD1. Germline V gene data show CDR1 as KGHSH and CDR2 as LQKENI. This CDR3 is built from 14 residues. J lost 2 bases, V lost 2 bases, and 2 bases had no gene match. CDR3: CASSPTGAQETQYF. CDR3 nucleotides: TGTGCCAGCTCACCAACAGGGGCACAAGAGACCCAGTACTTC.

This clone was observed once. V gene TRBV11-3 combines with J gene TRBJ2-5; the D gene is possibly TRBD1 (6 bases). This CDR3 is built from 14 residues. The V end was cut by 0 bases, the J end by 5 bases, with 10 bases between. CDR1 and CDR2 (germline): SGHNT, YENEEA. The CDR3 region is CASSLEQGQETQYF. DNA of the CDR3: TGTGCCAGCAGCTTAGAACAGGGTCAGGAGACCCAGTACTTC.

This clone was counted once. This chain links TRBV27 with TRBJ2-2; TRBD1 matches 7 bases. Germline V gene sequence: CDR1 MNHEY, CDR2 SMNVEV (reference sequence). Germline trimming cut 5 bases from V and 2 bases from J; bases unmatched to any gene: 5. This CDR3 has 15 residues. The CDR3 protein is CASSPGTDNTGELFF. CDR3 bases: TGTGCCAGCAGTCCTGGGACAGACAACACCGGGGAGCTGTTTTTT.

The rearrangement uses TRBV27 and TRBJ2-3, with D tentatively TRBD2 (7 bases). Trimming cost V 6 bases and J 6 bases, with 19 bases left between them. The CDR3 extends over 15 amino acids. Germline values: CDR1 MNHEY, CDR2 SMNVEV (reference sequence). The CDR3 region has the DNA TGTGCCAGCAGCCTCGTTGTAGGGAGGGGGGATACGCAGTATTTT. As protein: CASSLVVGRGDTQYF.

This clone came up once. CDR3 in DNA: TGTGCCAGCAGCTTAAGGCGGGGATCTAGCACAGATACGCAGTATTTT. It translates to CASSLRRGSSTDTQYF. This sequence joins TRBV7-2 and TRBJ2-3; D perhaps matches TRBD2 (6 bases). Trimming removed 2 bases at V and 0 bases at J, with 12 bases between. Germline CDR1 reads SGHTA; CDR2 reads FQGNSA. The CDR3 is 16 amino acids. Based on the CDR3 plus reference TRBV7-2 and TRBJ2-3, the full variable domain is GAGVSQSPSNKVTEKGKDVELRCDPISGHTALYWYRQSLGQGLEFLIYFQGNSAPDKSGLPSDRFSAERTGGSVSTLTIQRTQQEDSAVYLCASSLRRGSSTDTQYFGPGTRLTVL.

This clone is a singleton in its sample. The rearrangement links TRBV27 to TRBJ2-1; 12 bases are shared with TRBD2. Trimming at V came to 7 bases and at J to 6 bases, leaving 10 bases not matched to a gene. This CDR3 region has 16 residues. CDR1 MNHEY and CDR2 SMNVEV come from the germline V gene (reference sequence). The CDR3, as DNA: TGTGCCAGCACCGCACTAGCGGGAGGTCTGGGCAATGAGCAGTTCTTC. Residues: CASTALAGGLGNEQFF.

A single count supports this clone. This chain links TRBV11-2 with TRBJ1-1, with D possibly TRBD1 on 6 matching bases. The germline V gene has CDR1 SGHAT and CDR2 FQNNGV. This CDR3 is built from 13 residues. V was pared by 6 bases and J by 4 bases, with 12 bases between. CDR3: CASSPRGGTEAFF. As DNA, the CDR3 is TGTGCCAGCAGTCCCAGGGGCGGCACTGAAGCTTTCTTT.

This chain joins TRBV28 and TRBJ1-1, with D uncertain. The CDR3 runs to 12 residues. Germline lookup yields CDR1 MDHEN and CDR2 SYDVKM. Trimming removed 7 bases at V and 7 bases at J, with 13 bases between. The CDR3 protein is CASTKFTYEAFF. The CDR3 region has the DNA TGTGCCAGCACGAAGTTCACCTATGAAGCTTTCTTT.

The J gene is TRBJ1-2, the V gene TRBV25-1; perhaps TRBD1 as D (6 bases). CDR3 length equals 15 residues. Germline V gene lookup returns CDR1 MGHDK and CDR2 SYGVNS. Between the trimmed V and J ends, which lost 1 base and 6 bases, there was a span of 15 bases. The CDR3: CASSEFSGGVDGYTF. CDR3 sequence (DNA): TGTGCCAGCAGTGAATTCAGCGGGGGCGTCGATGGCTACACCTTC.

This chain connects TRBV30 to TRBJ2-1, with TRBD2 as a possible D gene (6 bases). Germline CDR1 GTSNPN, CDR2 SVGIG (reference sequence). The CDR3 totals 14 residues. V lost 5 bases and J lost 1, with 12 bases in between. The CDR3 sequence is CAWAFGLSYNEQFF. CDR3 coding DNA: TGTGCCTGGGCTTTTGGACTATCCTACAATGAGCAGTTCTTC.

The V call is TRBV24-1, the J call TRBJ1-2; 7 nucleotides match TRBD1. CDR3 length equals 14 residues. CDR1 is KGHDR, CDR2 SFDVKD, per germline. J was trimmed by 1 base and V by 3 bases; bases with no gene match: 1. CDR3 amino acids: CATSDGTVNYGYTF. In nucleotides, the CDR3 is TGTGCCACCAGTGATGGGACAGTTAACTATGGCTACACCTTC.

This chain joins TRBV7-2 and TRBJ2-3; 8 nucleotides match TRBD2. Germline trimming cut 10 bases from V and 2 bases from J; bases unmatched to any gene: 8. CDR3 length: 14 amino acids. CDR1 is SGHTA, CDR2 FQGNSA, per germline. The CDR3 DNA follows: TGTGCCACCCTTAGCGGGATTGACACAGATACGCAGTATTTT. As protein: CATLSGIDTDTQYF.

The rearrangement links TRBV18 to TRBJ1-5; D perhaps matches TRBD1 (5 bases). The CDR3 loop spans 12 amino acids. V was clipped by 5 bases and J by 9 bases, with 11 bases between them. CDR1 KGHSH and CDR2 LQKENI come from the germline V gene. The CDR3 is CASSSDTAPQHF. The CDR3 DNA reads as TGTGCCAGCTCATCGGACACCGCGCCCCAGCATTTT.

This chain links TRBV18 with TRBJ1-1; D perhaps matches TRBD1 (5 bases). V was pared by 5 bases and J by 1 base, with 14 bases between. CDR1 and CDR2 from the germline V gene are KGHSH and LQKENI. This CDR3 has 15 amino acids. The CDR3: CASSAGWGQNTEAFF. The CDR3 region has the DNA TGTGCCAGCTCAGCCGGATGGGGCCAGAACACTGAAGCTTTCTTT.

The chain joins TRBV3-1 (or the pseudogene TRBV3-2) to TRBJ2-1; the match to TRBD2 covers 9 bases. Germline lookup yields CDR1 LGHDT and CDR2 YNNKEL (reference sequence). This CDR3 is 16 amino acids long. After removal of 3 bases from V and 6 bases from J, the junction contained 9 bases not matched to a gene. CDR3 residues: CASSHVGTSRPNEQFF. CDR3 in DNA: TGTGCCAGCAGCCACGTCGGGACTAGCAGGCCCAATGAGCAGTTCTTC.

The chain links TRBV30 to TRBJ2-3, with 8 bases lining up with TRBD2. CDR3 length: 15 amino acids. Germline CDR1 reads GTSNPN; CDR2 reads SVGIG (reference sequence). The J segment lost 4 bases and the V segment lost 7 bases, leaving 13 bases of the junction unmatched. CDR3 nucleotides: TGTGCCTCCCAAAGGGTAGCGGGAACGGCAGATACGCAGTATTTT. It codes for CASQRVAGTADTQYF.

V and J are TRBV10-3 and TRBJ1-1; TRBD1 might be the D (6 bases). V lost 6 bases to trimming and J lost 1 base, with 12 bases between them. CDR1 ENHRY and CDR2 SYGVKD come from the germline V gene. The length of the CDR3 is 14 residues. CDR3 in amino acids: CAIRTNRENTEAFF. CDR3 bases: TGTGCCATCAGAACCAACAGGGAGAACACTGAAGCTTTCTTT.

This clone was counted once. The chain has TRBV6-1 and TRBJ2-5; D gene uncertain. Germline lookup yields CDR1 MNHNS and CDR2 SASEGT. The CDR3 extends over 15 amino acids. The V end was cut by 1 base, the J end by 1 base, with 10 bases between. DNA of the CDR3: TGTGCCAGCAGTGAAGATTTAGTCGGCCAAGAGACCCAGTACTTC. This codes for CASSEDLVGQETQYF.

The chain carries TRBV6-6 and TRBJ2-3, with a possible D match to TRBD2 (6 bases). Germline V gene data show CDR1 as MNHNY and CDR2 as SVGAGI (reference sequence). Deletions cut 2 bases from V and 4 bases from J, with 13 bases between. CDR3 length: 15 amino acids. The CDR3 sequence is CASSYTGTSPDTQYF. For the CDR3, the DNA is TGTGCCAGCAGTTACACCGGGACTTCCCCAGATACGCAGTATTTT.

This chain uses TRBV6-5 with TRBJ1-1; D gene uncertain. Germline values: CDR1 MNHEY, CDR2 SVGAGI. V shed 0 bases and J shed 5 bases, with 13 bases lying between them. CDR3 length equals 15 residues. The CDR3 spells CASSYSEARGTEAFF. In nucleotides, the CDR3 is TGTGCCAGCAGTTACTCGGAGGCGCGGGGTACTGAAGCTTTCTTT.